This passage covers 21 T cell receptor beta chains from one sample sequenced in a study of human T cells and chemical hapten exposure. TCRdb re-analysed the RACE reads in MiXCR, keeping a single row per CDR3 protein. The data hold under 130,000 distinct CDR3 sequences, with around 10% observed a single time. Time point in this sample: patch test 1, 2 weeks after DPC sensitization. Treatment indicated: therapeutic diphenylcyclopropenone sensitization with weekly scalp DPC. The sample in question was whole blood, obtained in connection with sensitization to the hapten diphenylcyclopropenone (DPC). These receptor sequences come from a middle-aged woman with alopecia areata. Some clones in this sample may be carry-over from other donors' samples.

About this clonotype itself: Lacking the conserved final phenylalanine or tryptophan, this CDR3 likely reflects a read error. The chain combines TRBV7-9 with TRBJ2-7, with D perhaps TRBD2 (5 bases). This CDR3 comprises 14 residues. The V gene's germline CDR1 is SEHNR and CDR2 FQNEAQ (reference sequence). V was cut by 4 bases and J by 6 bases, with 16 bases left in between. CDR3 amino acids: CASSSGILRGEQYS. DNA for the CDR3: TGTGCCAGCAGCTCCGGGATTCTACGAGGCGAGCAGTACTCC.

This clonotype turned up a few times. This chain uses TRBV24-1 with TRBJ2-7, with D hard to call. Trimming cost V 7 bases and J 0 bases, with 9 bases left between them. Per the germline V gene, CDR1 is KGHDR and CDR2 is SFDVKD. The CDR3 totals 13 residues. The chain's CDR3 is CATRSLVSYEQYF. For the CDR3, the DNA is TGTGCCACCAGGTCCCTAGTCTCCTACGAGCAGTACTTC.

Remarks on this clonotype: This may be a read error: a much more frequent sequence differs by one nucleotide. The CDR3 DNA reads TGTGCCAGCAGCTTAGACAGGCCCACTAGCACATATACGCAGTATTTT. Protein: CASSLDRPTSTYTQYF. V and J are TRBV7-8 and TRBJ2-3; a possible D gene is TRBD2 (6 bases). The length of the CDR3 is 16 residues. Germline V gene data show CDR1 as SGHVS and CDR2 as FQNEAQ.

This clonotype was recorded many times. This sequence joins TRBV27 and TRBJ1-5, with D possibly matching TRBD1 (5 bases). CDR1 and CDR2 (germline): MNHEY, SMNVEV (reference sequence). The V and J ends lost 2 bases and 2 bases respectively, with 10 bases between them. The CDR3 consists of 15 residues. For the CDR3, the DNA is TGTGCCAGCAGTTTAGGGGGGGGTGGCAATCAGCCCCAGCATTTT. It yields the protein CASSLGGGGNQPQHF.

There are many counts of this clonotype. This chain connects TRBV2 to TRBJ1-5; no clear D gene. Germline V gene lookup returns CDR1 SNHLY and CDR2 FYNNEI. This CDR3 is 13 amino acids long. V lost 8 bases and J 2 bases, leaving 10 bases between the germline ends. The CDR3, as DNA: TGTGCCAGCCAGCCTGGTGGCAATCAGCCCCAGCATTTT. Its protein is CASQPGGNQPQHF.

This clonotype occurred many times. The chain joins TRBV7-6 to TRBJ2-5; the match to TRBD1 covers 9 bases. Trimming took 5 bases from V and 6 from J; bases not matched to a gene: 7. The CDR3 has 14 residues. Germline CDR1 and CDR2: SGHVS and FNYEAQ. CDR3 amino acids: CASSGPGQGQTQYF. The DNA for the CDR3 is TGTGCCAGCAGCGGACCGGGACAGGGCCAGACCCAGTACTTC.

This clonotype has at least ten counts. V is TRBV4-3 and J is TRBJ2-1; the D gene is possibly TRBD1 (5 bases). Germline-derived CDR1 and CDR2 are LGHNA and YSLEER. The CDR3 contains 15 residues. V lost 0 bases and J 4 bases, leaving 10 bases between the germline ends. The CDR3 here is CASSQDYRQYNEQFF. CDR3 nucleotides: TGCGCCAGCAGCCAAGATTATCGACAGTACAATGAGCAGTTCTTC.

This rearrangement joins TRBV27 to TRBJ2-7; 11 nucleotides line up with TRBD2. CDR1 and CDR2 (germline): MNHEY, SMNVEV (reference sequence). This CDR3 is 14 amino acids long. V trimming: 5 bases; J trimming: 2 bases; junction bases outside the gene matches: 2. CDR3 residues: CASSPGLAAYEQYF. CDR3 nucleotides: TGTGCCAGCAGTCCGGGACTAGCGGCCTACGAGCAGTACTTC.

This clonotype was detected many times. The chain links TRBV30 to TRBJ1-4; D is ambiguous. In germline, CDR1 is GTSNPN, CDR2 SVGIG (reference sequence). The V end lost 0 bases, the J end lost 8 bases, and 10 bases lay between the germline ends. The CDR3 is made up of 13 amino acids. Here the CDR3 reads CAWSVPPGEKLFF. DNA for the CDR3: TGTGCCTGGAGTGTACCTCCGGGGGAAAAACTGTTTTTT.

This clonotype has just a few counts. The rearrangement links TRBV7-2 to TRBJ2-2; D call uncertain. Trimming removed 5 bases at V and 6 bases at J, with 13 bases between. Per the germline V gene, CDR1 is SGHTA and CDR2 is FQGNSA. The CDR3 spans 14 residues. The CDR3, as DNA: TGTGCCAGCAGCCAAATTGACTCGTCCGGGGAGCTGTTTTTT. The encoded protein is CASSQIDSSGELFF.

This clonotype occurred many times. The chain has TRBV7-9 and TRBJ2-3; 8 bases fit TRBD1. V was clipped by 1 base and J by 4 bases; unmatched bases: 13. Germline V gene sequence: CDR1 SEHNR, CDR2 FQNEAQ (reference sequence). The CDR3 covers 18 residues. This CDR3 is CASSLVPGQGTIADTQYF. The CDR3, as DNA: TGTGCCAGCAGCTTAGTTCCCGGACAGGGAACAATAGCAGATACGCAGTATTTT. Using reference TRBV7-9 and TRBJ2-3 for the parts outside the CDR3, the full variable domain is DTGVSQNPRHKITKRGQNVTFRCDPISEHNRLYWYRQTLGQGPEFLTYFQNEAQLEKSRLLSDRFSAERPKGSFSTLEIQRTEQGDSAMYLCASSLVPGQGTIADTQYFGPGTRLTVL.

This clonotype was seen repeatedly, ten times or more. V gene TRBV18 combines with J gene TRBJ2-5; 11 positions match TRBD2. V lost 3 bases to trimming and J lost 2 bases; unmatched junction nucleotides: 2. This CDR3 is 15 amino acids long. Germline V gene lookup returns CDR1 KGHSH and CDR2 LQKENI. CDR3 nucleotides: TGTGCCAGCTCACCCGGGACTAGCGGACAAGAGACCCAGTACTTC. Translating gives CASSPGTSGQETQYF.

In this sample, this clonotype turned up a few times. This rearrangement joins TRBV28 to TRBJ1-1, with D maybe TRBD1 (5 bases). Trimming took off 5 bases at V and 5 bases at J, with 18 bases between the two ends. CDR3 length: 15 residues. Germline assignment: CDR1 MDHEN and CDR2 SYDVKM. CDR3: CASSIPGQGRTEAFF. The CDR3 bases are TGTGCCAGCAGTATCCCTGGTCAGGGTAGAACTGAAGCTTTCTTT.

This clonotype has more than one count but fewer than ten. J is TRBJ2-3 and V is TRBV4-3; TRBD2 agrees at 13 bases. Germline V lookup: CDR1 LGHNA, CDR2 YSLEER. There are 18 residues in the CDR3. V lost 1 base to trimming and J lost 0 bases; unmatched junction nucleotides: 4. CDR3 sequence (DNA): TGCGCCAGCAGCCAAGGACTAGCGGGGGGAACTAGCACAGATACGCAGTATTTT. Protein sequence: CASSQGLAGGTSTDTQYF.

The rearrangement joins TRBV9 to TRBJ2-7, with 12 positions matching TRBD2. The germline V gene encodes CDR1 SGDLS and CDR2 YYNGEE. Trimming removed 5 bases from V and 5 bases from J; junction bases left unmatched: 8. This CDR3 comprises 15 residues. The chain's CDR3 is CASSPTGLAGHEQYF. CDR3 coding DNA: TGTGCCAGCAGTCCGACTGGACTAGCGGGACACGAGCAGTACTTC.

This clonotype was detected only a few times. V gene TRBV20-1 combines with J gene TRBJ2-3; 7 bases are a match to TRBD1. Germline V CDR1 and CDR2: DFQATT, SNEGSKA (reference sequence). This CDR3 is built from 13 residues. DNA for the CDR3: TGCATACCTTACAGGGGCAGCACAGATACGCAGTATTTT. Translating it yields CIPYRGSTDTQYF.

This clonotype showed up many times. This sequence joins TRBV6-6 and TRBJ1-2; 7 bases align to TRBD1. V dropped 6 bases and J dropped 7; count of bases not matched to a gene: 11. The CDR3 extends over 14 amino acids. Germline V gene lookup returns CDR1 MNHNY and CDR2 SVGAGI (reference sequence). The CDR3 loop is CASRDPGGRGGYTF. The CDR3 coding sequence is TGTGCCAGCAGGGATCCAGGGGGAAGGGGTGGCTACACCTTC.

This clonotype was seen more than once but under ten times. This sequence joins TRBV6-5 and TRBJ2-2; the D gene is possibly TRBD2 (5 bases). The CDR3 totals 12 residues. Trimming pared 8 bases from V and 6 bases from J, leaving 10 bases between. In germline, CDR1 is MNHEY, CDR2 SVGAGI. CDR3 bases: TGTGCCAGCTTCGGGGTAGCCGGGGAGCTGTTTTTT. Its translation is CASFGVAGELFF.

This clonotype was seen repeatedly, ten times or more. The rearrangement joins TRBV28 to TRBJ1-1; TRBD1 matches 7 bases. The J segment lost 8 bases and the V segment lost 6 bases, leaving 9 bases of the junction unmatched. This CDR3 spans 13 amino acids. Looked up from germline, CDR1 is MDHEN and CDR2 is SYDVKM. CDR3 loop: CASRPDRVLEAFF. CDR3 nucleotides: TGTGCCAGCAGGCCCGACAGGGTGTTAGAAGCTTTCTTT.

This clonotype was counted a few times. In nucleotides, the CDR3 is TGTGCCAGCAGCGTAGGAGGACAGGGGGACTGGGAGCAGTACTTC. This codes for CASSVGGQGDWEQYF. The V and J genes are TRBV9 and TRBJ2-7, with TRBD1 matching 10 bases. CDR1 SGDLS and CDR2 YYNGEE come from the germline V gene. Germline trimming cut 0 bases from V and 7 bases from J; bases unmatched to any gene: 7. The CDR3 is 15 amino acids. The full variable domain, its missing parts supplied by reference TRBV9 and TRBJ2-7, is DSGVTQTPKHLITATGQRVTLRCSPRSGDLSVYWYQQSLDQGLQFLIQYYNGEERAKGNILERFSAQQFPDLHSELNLSSLELGDSALYFCASSVGGQGDWEQYFGPGTRLTVT.

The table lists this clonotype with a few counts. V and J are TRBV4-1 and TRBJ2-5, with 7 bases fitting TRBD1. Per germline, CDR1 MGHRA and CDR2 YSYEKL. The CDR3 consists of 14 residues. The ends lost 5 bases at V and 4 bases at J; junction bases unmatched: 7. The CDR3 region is CASSYTGARETQYF. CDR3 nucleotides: TGCGCCAGCAGCTACACAGGGGCTCGAGAGACCCAGTACTTC.